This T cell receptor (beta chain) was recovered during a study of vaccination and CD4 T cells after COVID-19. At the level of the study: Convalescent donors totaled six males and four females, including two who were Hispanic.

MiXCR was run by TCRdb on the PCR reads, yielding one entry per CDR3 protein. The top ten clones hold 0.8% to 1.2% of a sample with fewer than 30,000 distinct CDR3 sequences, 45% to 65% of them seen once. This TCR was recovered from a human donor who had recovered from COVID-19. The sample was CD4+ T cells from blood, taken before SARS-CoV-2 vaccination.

The CDR3: CSARDPTSQETQYF. CDR3 DNA: TGCAGTGCTAGAGATCCGACAAGCCAAGAGACCCAGTACTTC. The chain has TRBV20-1 and TRBJ2-5, with unresolved D. This CDR3 has 14 amino acids. V lost 0 bases and J lost 1, with 9 bases in between. In germline, CDR1 is DFQATT, CDR2 SNEGSKA (reference sequence).